This T cell receptor beta chain was observed in a study of OX40 agonist ivuxolimab in advanced cancers. Study-wide findings and caveats: More expanded clones were seen, on average, in CD8+ T cells than in CD4+.

In the case of this clone: The antigen remains undetermined.

The CDR3 is 16 residues long. Losses at the gene ends were 6 bases for V and 1 base for J; bases not matched to a gene: 7. Germline V gene lookup returns CDR1 MDHEN and CDR2 SYDVKM. Sequenced by immunoSEQ multiplex PCR; TCRdb stores in-frame clones only, minus some. The sample holds tens of thousands of clones, about 94% seen once. The sample was CD4+ or CD8+ T cells sorted from blood, taken in a trial of the OX40 agonist ivuxolimab. The TCR comes from an adult with an advanced solid tumor such as melanoma, head and neck, liver or kidney cancer. The chain joins TRBV28 to TRBJ1-5; TRBD1 matches at 9 bases. The DNA of the CDR3 is TGTGCCAGCAGCCTCGACAGGGGGGCGAGCAATCAGCCCCAGCATTTT. Protein: CASSLDRGASNQPQHF.